Shown below are 29 T cell receptor beta chains from a single sample sequenced in a study of cytomegalovirus exposure and HLA in healthy donors. A multiplex PCR was run with 60 Vbeta primers and 13 Jbeta primers. Sequencing was performed with immunoSEQ multiplex PCR; in TCRdb, only in-frame clones are kept and a portion is missing. The sample has about 160,000 clones, roughly four fifths seen once; the top ten hold roughly 4.5%. The source material was PBMCs. Source of these receptors: a man in his fifties or sixties in good health and CMV-seropositive.

The chain links TRBV27 to TRBJ1-6; D possibly corresponds to TRBD1 (6 bases). The germline gives CDR1 MNHEY, CDR2 SMNVEV (reference sequence). The V end lost 0 bases, the J end lost 0 bases, and 15 bases lay between the germline ends. The CDR3 consists of 19 residues. The CDR3 loop is CASSLSWDTLNSYNSPLHF. The CDR3 coding sequence is TGTGCCAGCAGTTTATCGTGGGACACTCTCAACTCCTATAATTCACCCCTCCACTTT.

The V call is TRBV5-6, the J call TRBJ2-1, with D tentatively TRBD2 (6 bases). V was clipped by 7 bases and J by 4 bases, with 15 bases between them. CDR3 length: 14 residues. Germline-derived CDR1 and CDR2 are SGHDT and YYEEEE. The CDR3 DNA reads as TGTGCCAGCGTACGGGAGATGGGATACAATGAGCAGTTCTTC. Translation: CASVREMGYNEQFF.

A remark on this clone: The sample holds other DNA sequences that translate to the same CDR3. The chain combines TRBV7-9 with TRBJ2-5, with D unclear. CDR3 size: 12 residues. Germline-derived CDR1 and CDR2 are SEHNR and FQNEAQ (reference sequence). V lost 1 base and J 5 bases, leaving 5 bases between the germline ends. DNA of the CDR3: TGTGCCAGCAGCTTAGTCCTTGAGACCCAGTACTTC. It codes for CASSLVLETQYF.

V is TRBV12-5 and J is TRBJ2-7, with 8 positions matching TRBD2. There are 15 residues in the CDR3. The germline gives CDR1 LGHNT, CDR2 FRNRAP. The V gene end was trimmed by 6 bases and the J gene end by 1 base; junction bases not matched to a gene: 8. CDR3 amino acids: CASGPGTRKSYEQYF. The CDR3 region has the DNA TGTGCTAGTGGCCCCGGGACTAGAAAGTCCTACGAGCAGTACTTC.

The V and J genes are TRBV7-3 and TRBJ2-1; the D is unclear. Trimming took off 1 base at V and 3 bases at J, with 7 bases between the two ends. The CDR3 covers 14 residues. Per the germline V gene, CDR1 is SGHTA and CDR2 is FQGTGA. In DNA form, the CDR3 reads TGTGCCAGCAGCTTAAGTTCCGGCTACAATGAGCAGTTCTTC. Amino acids: CASSLSSGYNEQFF.

The rearrangement uses TRBV7-8 and TRBJ2-7, with 8 bases that match TRBD2. The trim removed 5 bases at V and 2 bases at J, leaving 5 bases unmatched. The germline gives CDR1 SGHVS, CDR2 FQNEAQ. This CDR3 spans 14 amino acids. CDR3 in amino acids: CASSAGGVTYEQYF. DNA of the CDR3: TGTGCCAGCAGCGCCGGGGGGGTGACCTACGAGCAGTACTTC.

V is TRBV5-6 and J is TRBJ2-7, with 9 bases matching TRBD2. The V and J ends lost 3 bases and 2 bases, in that order; junction bases with no gene match: 6. The CDR3 totals 15 residues. Per the germline V gene, CDR1 is SGHDT and CDR2 is YYEEEE. The CDR3 loop is CASSYGLARAYEQYF. In DNA, the CDR3 is TGTGCCAGCAGCTATGGACTAGCGAGAGCCTACGAGCAGTACTTC.

As DNA, the CDR3 is TGTGCCAGCAGTAACAGGGGGTACGAGCAGTACTTC. Translating it yields CASSNRGYEQYF. The chain links TRBV7-2 to TRBJ2-7; 8 nucleotides line up with TRBD1. This CDR3 has 12 residues. Germline-derived CDR1 and CDR2 are SGHTA and FQGNSA. Losses at the gene ends were 6 bases for V and 4 bases for J; bases not matched to a gene: 2.

The V gene is TRBV2, the J gene TRBJ2-5, with 7 positions matching TRBD2. The CDR3 is 14 residues long. The V and J ends lost 9 bases and 2 bases, in that order; junction bases with no gene match: 9. The germline V gene encodes CDR1 SNHLY and CDR2 FYNNEI. The CDR3 bases are TGTGCCAGTTCCCGGGGGGTCCCACAAGAGACCCAGTACTTC. Its protein product is CASSRGVPQETQYF. Combining the CDR3 with reference TRBV2 and TRBJ2-5 gives the whole variable domain EPEVTQTPSHQVTQMGQEVILRCVPISNHLYFYWYRQILGQKVEFLVSFYNNEISEKSEIFDDQFSVERPDGSNFTLKIRSTKLEDSAMYFCASSRGVPQETQYFGPGTRLLVL.

The chain links TRBV19 to TRBJ1-1, with 9 positions matching TRBD1. J gave up 4 bases and V 3 bases, and 3 bases lay outside the gene matches. There are 14 residues in the CDR3. CDR1 and CDR2 (germline): LNHDA, SQIVND (reference sequence). The CDR3 bases are TGTGCCAGTAGTATGGGACAGGGTGGCACTGAAGCTTTCTTT. Its translation is CASSMGQGGTEAFF.

The chain links TRBV5-1 to TRBJ2-1; tentatively, D is TRBD2 (5 bases). The CDR3 sequence is 15 residues long. Per the germline V gene, CDR1 is SGHRS and CDR2 is YFSETQ. V lost 4 bases and J lost 6, with 17 bases in between. The CDR3 coding sequence is TGCGCCAGCAGCGCCAGCGGTTCGTTGGGCAATGAGCAGTTCTTC. Translated, it gives CASSASGSLGNEQFF.

V gene TRBV5-6 combines with J gene TRBJ2-7, with D possibly being TRBD1 (6 bases). This CDR3 is 13 amino acids long. V was trimmed by 5 bases and J by 5 bases, leaving 14 bases between them. CDR1 SGHDT and CDR2 YYEEEE come from the germline V gene. Here the CDR3 DNA reads TGTGCCAGCAGTCAGGGGCCAGCCCACGAGCAGTACTTC. Translated, it gives CASSQGPAHEQYF.

This sequence joins TRBV4-1 and TRBJ2-7; weak D call: TRBD1 (7 bases). CDR3 length: 16 amino acids. Germline V lookup: CDR1 MGHRA, CDR2 YSYEKL. Trimming shortened V by 4 bases and J by 3 bases, and 19 bases separated the two germline ends. In DNA form, the CDR3 reads TGCGCCAGCAGCCGTTCCGGGACAGCGGGTTTCTACGAGCAGTACTTC. Amino acids: CASSRSGTAGFYEQYF.

The chain uses TRBV6-5 and TRBJ1-5; D possibly corresponds to TRBD1 (6 bases). V was trimmed by 0 bases and J by 2 bases, leaving 8 bases between them. The length of the CDR3 is 15 residues. The germline V gene has CDR1 MNHEY and CDR2 SVGAGI. CDR3 loop: CASSYSAGGNQPQHF. Here the CDR3 DNA reads TGTGCCAGCAGTTACTCTGCAGGGGGCAATCAGCCCCAGCATTTT.

The CDR3 region is CASSLQGTNEKLFF. Written as DNA, the CDR3 is TGTGCCAGCAGTCTTCAGGGGACTAATGAAAAACTGTTTTTT. The chain has TRBV11-2 and TRBJ1-4, with a tentative D call TRBD1 (6 bases). This CDR3 contains 14 residues. Germline assignment: CDR1 SGHAT and CDR2 FQNNGV. V lost 6 bases and J lost 2, with 10 bases in between.

This chain joins TRBV30 and TRBJ2-3; tentative D call: TRBD2 (6 bases). Between the trimmed V and J ends, which lost 1 base and 0 bases, there was a span of 20 bases. CDR3 length: 18 residues. Germline V CDR1 and CDR2: GTSNPN, SVGIG (reference sequence). The CDR3 region is CAWSGFGGDSTSTDTQYF. In DNA form, the CDR3 reads TGTGCCTGGAGTGGGTTTGGCGGGGACTCCACTAGCACAGATACGCAGTATTTT.

The genes are TRBV6-6 and TRBJ1-5, with TRBD1 matching 7 bases. CDR3 length equals 13 residues. V was clipped by 8 bases and J by 6 bases; unmatched bases: 7. Germline V gives CDR1 MNHNY, CDR2 SVGAGI (reference sequence). DNA for the CDR3: TGTGCCAGCGGGACAGCGACTTTTCAGCCCCAGCATTTT. This sequence encodes CASGTATFQPQHF.

This clone showed up just a few times. The chain combines TRBV9 with TRBJ2-7; D perhaps matches TRBD1 (5 bases). This CDR3 has 16 residues. CDR1 is SGDLS, CDR2 YYNGEE, per germline. Trimming cost V 0 bases and J 6 bases, with 19 bases left between them. CDR3 DNA: TGTGCCAGCAGCGTAGGCCGCAGGGCATTACCGCTCGAGCAGTACTTC. It yields the protein CASSVGRRALPLEQYF.

Notes on this clone: One end of the junction varies from germline; a read error may be responsible. The chain employs TRBV5-1 and TRBJ1-1; D may be TRBD1 (6 bases). CDR3 length: 14 amino acids. Germline lookup yields CDR1 SGHRS and CDR2 YFSETQ. CDR3 in amino acids: CASSRTQGNAEAFF. The DNA of the CDR3 is TGCGCCAGCAGCCGGACCCAGGGGAACGCTGAAGCTTTCTTT.

The chain has TRBV27 and TRBJ2-5; TRBD1 matches at 10 bases. J was trimmed by 0 bases and V by 4 bases; bases with no gene match: 2. The CDR3 is 15 residues long. The germline V gene has CDR1 MNHEY and CDR2 SMNVEV (reference sequence). CDR3 nucleotides: TGTGCCAGCAGTTCGGGACAGGGGAACCAAGAGACCCAGTACTTC. Translated: CASSSGQGNQETQYF.

The rearrangement links TRBV27 to TRBJ1-1; D unclear. V lost 6 bases and J 0 bases, leaving 11 bases between the germline ends. The CDR3 has 14 residues. The germline V gene has CDR1 MNHEY and CDR2 SMNVEV (reference sequence). In DNA form, the CDR3 reads TGTGCCAGCAGCTTCGACTCTCTGAACACTGAAGCTTTCTTT. Residues: CASSFDSLNTEAFF.

The chain couples TRBV4-2 to TRBJ2-7; D may be TRBD2 (5 bases). The CDR3 consists of 16 residues. Germline CDR1 reads LGHNA; CDR2 reads YNFKEQ. V was clipped by 0 bases and J by 3 bases, with 15 bases between them. This CDR3 is CASSQEVASGYYEQYF. CDR3 coding DNA: TGTGCCAGCAGCCAAGAGGTGGCGTCGGGGTACTACGAGCAGTACTTC.

The count of this clone is one. J is TRBJ2-2 and V is TRBV19; D is unclear. The germline gives CDR1 LNHDA, CDR2 SQIVND (reference sequence). V was clipped by 3 bases and J by 5 bases, with 10 bases between them. The CDR3 sequence is 14 residues long. DNA of the CDR3: TGTGCCAGTAGTATCATATCGGTAACCGGGGAGCTGTTTTTT. It encodes CASSIISVTGELFF.

This clone has a handful of counts. The chain employs TRBV19 and TRBJ2-5; 11 bases map to TRBD1. After removal of 5 bases from V and 5 bases from J, the junction contained 7 bases not matched to a gene. The length of the CDR3 is 15 residues. CDR1 is LNHDA and CDR2 is SQIVND in the germline V gene (reference sequence). This CDR3 is CASSPRTGGAETQYF. CDR3 nucleotides: TGTGCCAGTAGTCCAAGGACAGGGGGCGCGGAGACCCAGTACTTC. Drawing the rest from reference TRBV19 and TRBJ2-5, the complete variable domain is DGGITQSPKYLFRKEGQNVTLSCEQNLNHDAMYWYRQDPGQGLRLIYYSQIVNDFQKGDIAEGYSVSREKKESFPLTVTSAQKNPTAFYLCASSPRTGGAETQYFGPGTRLLVL.

J is TRBJ2-5 and V is TRBV7-3; 9 bases align to TRBD2. The CDR3 runs to 17 residues. Germline assignment: CDR1 SGHTA and CDR2 FQGTGA. Losses at the gene ends were 2 bases for V and 3 bases for J; bases not matched to a gene: 10. The DNA for the CDR3 is TGTGCCAGCAGCTTATACCCGGGACTAGCATCGGAAGAGACCCAGTACTTC. Encoded protein: CASSLYPGLASEETQYF.

The rearrangement links TRBV7-8 to TRBJ2-1, with TRBD1 matching over 11 bases. CDR1 and CDR2 from the germline V gene are SGHVS and FQNEAQ. V shed 5 bases and J 8 bases; nucleotides not matched to a gene: 8. The CDR3 has 15 residues. DNA of the CDR3: TGTGCCAGCAGCCGAGTAGGACAGGGGGCTTATGAGCAGTTCTTC. This sequence encodes CASSRVGQGAYEQFF. Based on the CDR3 plus reference TRBV7-8 and TRBJ2-1, the full variable domain is GAGVSQSPRYKVAKRGQDVALRCDPISGHVSLFWYQQALGQGPEFLTYFQNEAQLDKSGLPSDRFFAERPEGSVSTLKIQRTQQEDSAVYLCASSRVGQGAYEQFFGPGTRLTVL.

The chain combines TRBV9 with TRBJ2-1, with 7 bases matching TRBD2. CDR1 is SGDLS and CDR2 is YYNGEE in the germline V gene. This CDR3 is built from 16 residues. V dropped 4 bases and J dropped 4; count of bases not matched to a gene: 11. The CDR3 reads CASSSKSGKFYNEQFF. The CDR3 coding sequence is TGTGCCAGCAGCTCGAAAAGCGGGAAGTTTTACAATGAGCAGTTCTTC.

The chain recombines TRBV6-1 with TRBJ2-7; 7 bases align to TRBD1. The germline CDR1 and CDR2 sequences are MNHNS and SASEGT. V trimming: 11 bases; J trimming: 7 bases; junction bases outside the gene matches: 20. This CDR3 is 15 amino acids long. In nucleotides, the CDR3 is TGTGCCGCAGGCGTTTTTCAACAGGGGATTGAAGAGCAGTACTTC. This codes for CAAGVFQQGIEEQYF.

The chain couples TRBV30 to TRBJ2-1; D is possibly TRBD2 (5 bases). Germline CDR1 is GTSNPN and CDR2 is SVGIG (reference sequence). The CDR3 loop spans 15 amino acids. Trimming cost V 2 bases and J 10 bases, with 21 bases left between them. CDR3 residues: CAWSIRGVAFGEQFF. CDR3 in DNA: TGTGCCTGGAGTATCCGGGGTGTTGCATTCGGCGAGCAGTTCTTC.